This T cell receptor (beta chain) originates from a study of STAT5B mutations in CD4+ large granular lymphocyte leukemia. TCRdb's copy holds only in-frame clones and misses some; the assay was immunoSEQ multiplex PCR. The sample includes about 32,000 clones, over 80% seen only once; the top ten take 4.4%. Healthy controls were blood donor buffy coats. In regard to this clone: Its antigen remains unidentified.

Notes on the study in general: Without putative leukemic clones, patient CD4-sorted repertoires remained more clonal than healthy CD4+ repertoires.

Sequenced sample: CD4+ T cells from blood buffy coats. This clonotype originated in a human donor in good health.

Written as DNA, the CDR3 is TGTGCCAGCTCACCCAGGGGAGGCGCCGGGGAGCTGTTTTTT. It encodes CASSPRGGAGELFF. The V call is TRBV18, the J call TRBJ2-2; D might be TRBD1 or TRBD2, each matching 6 bases. V lost 3 bases, J lost 6 bases, and 11 bases lay in between. The germline V gene has CDR1 KGHSH and CDR2 LQKENI. The CDR3 loop spans 14 amino acids. Full variable domain (outside the CDR3, taken from reference TRBV18 and TRBJ2-2): NAGVMQNPRHLVRRRGQEARLRCSPMKGHSHVYWYRQLPEEGLKFMVYLQKENIIDESGMPKERFSAEFPKEGPSILRIQQVVRGDSAAYFCASSPRGGAGELFFGEGSRLTVL.